A selection of T cell receptor beta chains follows, all from one sample in a study of T-cell memory formation after mild COVID-19. TCRdb independently ran MiXCR on the 5' RACE reads; one entry per CDR3 protein. The sample carries roughly 350,000 distinct CDR3 sequences, under 25% recorded once. Specimen: PBMCs or a T cell subset sorted from them (not recorded which). The receptors were gathered from an adult woman who had mild COVID-19 (a few samples of this study predate the infection). Cell type and time point are not known. Each CDR3 is given without its conserved first and last residue.

V: TRBV7-9; CDR3: ASRRGGRSDTQY
V: TRBV7-2; CDR3: ASSLALDHGDEQF
V: TRBV5-1; CDR3: ASSLNGNTGELF
V: TRBV4-1; CDR3: ASSQSGNYEQY
V: TRBV5-5; CDR3: ASSLALAGPPYNEQF
V: TRBV18; CDR3: ASSPTRGGQPVEQY
V: TRBV7-3; CDR3: ASSPRSRTSGVNEQF
V: TRBV7-8; CDR3: ASNLAGGRYEQY
V: TRBV7-2; CDR3: ASSNTVYNEQF
V: TRBV24-1; CDR3: ATSDWRGDEQY
V: TRBV6-6; CDR3: ASSYGTSGGQETQY
V: TRBV5-6; CDR3: ASSPDEGARAYEQY
V: TRBV21-1; CDR3: ARTRAGWNTEAF
V: TRBV29-1; CDR3: SVGETGGMGTEAF
V: TRBV12-3/TRBV12-4; CDR3: ASSFRGGKDEQY
V: TRBV4-3; CDR3: ASSQDGLAGANTGELF
V: TRBV4-1; CDR3: ASSQDWRDRGLWTEAF
V: TRBV5-5; CDR3: ASSLSPGGANVLT
V: TRBV20-1; CDR3: SGGNGLSYEQY
V: TRBV29-1; CDR3: SVEEGTYNEQF
V: TRBV5-1; CDR3: ASHPSGGALETQY
V: TRBV20-1; CDR3: SATEGGAISYNEQF
V: TRBV28; CDR3: ASSFTGTGGYEQY
V: TRBV20-1; CDR3: SARWSAYSNQPQH
V: TRBV20-1; CDR3: SARPLAGNSYEQY
V: TRBV7-2; CDR3: ASSSTPPGTAGNTIY
V: TRBV4-3; CDR3: ASSQDDPTDTQY
V: TRBV20-1; CDR3: SALGLAGGALSEQF
V: TRBV7-9; CDR3: ASSLRGNTEAF
V: TRBV12-3/TRBV12-4; CDR3: ASRQGHYEQY
V: TRBV5-1; CDR3: ASSLHTDTQY
V: TRBV6-5; CDR3: ASSYPAPGETQY
V: TRBV4-1; CDR3: ASSQDDGGYEQY
V: TRBV7-9; CDR3: ASSPSSGGARATDTQY
V: TRBV5-1; CDR3: ASRPGGNRGDTQY
V: TRBV6-1; CDR3: ASSEVVNVQGKF
V: TRBV5-6; CDR3: ASSLPGAGTEAF
V: TRBV9; CDR3: ASSVGPGAYEQY
V: TRBV5-1; CDR3: ASSLESPNEQF
V: TRBV6-2/TRBV6-3; CDR3: ASSYSRISGTIDDTQY
V: TRBV14; CDR3: ASSQDLAVAYEQY
V: TRBV20-1; CDR3: SARGQGPQIRTDTQY